This record looks at one T cell receptor (beta chain) sequence and its context. It has no known antigen specificity. No much larger clone is present one base from it, and per-base qualities are unavailable. This entry comes from a study of OX40 agonist ivuxolimab in advanced cancers. Concerning the study at large: The costimulatory receptor OX40 (CD134) was targeted by ivuxolimab, a fully human IgG2 agonistic monoclonal antibody. Partial responses occurred in three dose-escalation patients: two with cutaneous melanoma and one with hepatocellular carcinoma. In the dose-escalation cohort, more than 75% of patients were male, and the mean age was approximately 55 years, with a range of about 23 to 80. Prior anti-PD-1, anti-PD-L1 or anti-CTLA-4 therapy was permitted, and checkpoint inhibitors had been received by about 37% of dose-escalation patients. Of the approximately 50 dose-escalation patients, hepatocellular carcinoma was present in approximately 20, melanoma in around 15, renal cell carcinoma in 9 and head and neck cancer in 9. The monotherapy dose-escalation portion (N ≈ 55 patients) of the phase I ivuxolimab trial is reported in the paper. Intravenous ivuxolimab was administered to patients every 2 weeks at six dose levels: 0.01, 0.1, 0.3, 1.5, 3 and 10 mg/kg. The purpose of peripheral TCRbeta sequencing was to test whether ivuxolimab changed TCR sequence diversity and led to clonal T-cell expansion.

The trial excluded patients who had a history of autoimmune disease or were on systemic immunosuppression. Peripheral blood for TCR sequencing was collected from all dose cohorts at baseline, on cycle 4 day 1, and on cycle 7 day 1. The samples were drawn from a first-in-human, open-label, multicenter phase I dose-escalation trial of ivuxolimab. Adults with locally advanced or metastatic melanoma, renal cell, hepatocellular, or head and neck squamous cell carcinoma were enrolled in the trial. Before TCR sequencing, CD4+ and CD8+ T cells were separately sorted from peripheral blood. Beyond this particular receptor, the publication reports: Low levels of normalized T-cell clonal expansion were also seen in some patients who did not respond. The antigen specificity of the peripheral T cells that underwent clonal expansion was not determined. Clonal expansion of both CD4+ and CD8+ blood T cells was observed from baseline to week 6 at doses 0.1 to 3.0 mg/kg. After ivuxolimab, expanded clones were on average more numerous among CD8+ T cells than among CD4+ T cells. Partial responders in the 0.1-3.0 mg/kg groups had among the lowest normalized peripheral clonal expansion, especially among CD8+ T cells.

V is trimmed back by 0 bases and J by 2 bases, and the junction contains 2 bases that no gene match accounts for. The CDR3, from cysteine to phenylalanine, totals 15 residues. Only the CDR3 part of the read is kept: 45 bases, read in frame from the first base. Via the germline V gene, CDR1 is SGHTA and CDR2 FQGNSA. To sequence the TCRbeta CDR3 region, genomic DNA was isolated from the sorted cells. The immunoSEQ Assay was used to sequence the TCRbeta CDR3 regions. Drawn from immuneACCESS, this table holds only the in-frame rearrangements with V and J called that TCRdb kept. Clones are partly lost; checked studies trace under half to an unresolved V gene and leave the rest unexplained. The sample table holds some 100,000 clones, of which about nine tenths were seen once. The ten largest clones capture roughly 2.1% of the sample.

Recombination linked TRBV7-2 to TRBJ2-3; 7 of the junction bases match TRBD2. The source material was CD4+ or CD8+ T cells sorted from blood, sampled in a trial of the OX40 agonist ivuxolimab. The source is an adult with an advanced solid tumor such as melanoma, head and neck, liver or kidney cancer. Here is the DNA: TGTGCCAGCAGCTTAGCTAGCGGGCCCACAGATACGCAGTATTTT. Its protein product is CASSLASGPTDTQYF.